This T cell receptor (beta chain) comes out of a study of cytomegalovirus exposure and HLA in healthy donors. Whole-study results and caveats: In a later analysis, at a false discovery rate of 0.05, 16,951 TCR beta sequences matched HLA alleles. About 87% or about 30% of the time was how often most TCR beta V segments were productive, according to an earlier analysis. Investigators reported approximately 150 TCR beta chains as tied to cytomegalovirus.

The CDR3 length is 15 residues. J lost 1 base, V lost 6 bases, and 4 bases had no gene match. In germline, CDR1 is MNHEY, CDR2 SMNVEV (reference sequence). A multiplex PCR was run with 60 Vbeta primers and 13 Jbeta primers. Some clones are missing from TCRdb's copy, which holds only in-frame ones; the method was immunoSEQ multiplex PCR. The profile covers around 110,000 clones, with around 75% appearing a single time and 2.5% taken by the ten largest. This clone was found a few times. Its antigen remains unidentified. The source is a man aged 35-49 years in good health and CMV-seronegative. This chain joins TRBV27 and TRBJ2-3; 10 nucleotides match TRBD2. Sample: PBMCs. The CDR3, as DNA: TGTGCCAGCAGGCCTCTAGCGGGAGGCACAGATACGCAGTATTTT. Amino acid sequence: CASRPLAGGTDTQYF.